The 10 T cell receptor beta chains below were found in one sample sequenced in a study of cytomegalovirus exposure and HLA in healthy donors. The PCR contained 60 Vbeta and 13 Jbeta primers. The method was immunoSEQ multiplex PCR; TCRdb's version includes in-frame clones alone and lacks a portion of them. The sample holds around 200,000 clones, about 80% seen once. The sequenced sample was PBMCs. These receptor sequences come from a woman in her thirties in good health and CMV-seropositive.

The chain recombines TRBV6-1 with TRBJ2-7; D not certain. This CDR3 region has 13 residues. V shed 1 base and J shed 3 bases, with 7 bases lying between them. Germline assignment: CDR1 MNHNS and CDR2 SASEGT. In DNA, the CDR3 is TGTGCCAGCAGTGAAGGGGCATACTACGAGCAGTACTTC. Amino acid sequence: CASSEGAYYEQYF.

The chain employs TRBV6-5 and TRBJ2-5, with D maybe TRBD2 (5 bases). Trimming shortened V by 8 bases and J by 3 bases, and 19 bases separated the two germline ends. The CDR3 consists of 15 residues. Germline loops: CDR1 MNHEY, CDR2 SVGAGI. The CDR3 is CASFGRYGIEETQYF. As DNA, the CDR3 is TGTGCCAGCTTCGGTCGTTACGGGATAGAAGAGACCCAGTACTTC.

V and J are TRBV19 and TRBJ2-7, with TRBD1 matching over 9 bases. The germline gives CDR1 LNHDA, CDR2 SQIVND (reference sequence). The CDR3 loop spans 14 amino acids. The ends lost 5 bases at V and 3 bases at J; junction bases unmatched: 5. The CDR3 sequence is CASSDGTGIYEQYF. In DNA form, the CDR3 reads TGTGCCAGTAGTGACGGGACAGGGATCTACGAGCAGTACTTC.

The chain has TRBV15 and TRBJ1-5; 7 nucleotides match TRBD1. The V segment lost 1 base and the J segment 5 bases; nucleotides outside the gene matches: 5. Germline CDR1 and CDR2: LNHNV and YYDKDF (reference sequence). The CDR3 has 15 residues. The CDR3: CATSRGGQLHQPQHF. The CDR3 nucleotides are TGTGCCACCAGCAGAGGGGGACAGTTGCATCAGCCCCAGCATTTT.

This clone was counted a few times. This sequence joins TRBV7-2 and TRBJ1-1; 8 bases map to TRBD1. The CDR3 is 14 residues long. V was pared by 3 bases and J by 1 base, with 1 base of the junction left unmatched. Germline V gives CDR1 SGHTA, CDR2 FQGNSA. Here the CDR3 DNA reads TGTGCCAGCAGCTTTGACAGGGGGAACACTGAAGCTTTCTTT. This encodes CASSFDRGNTEAFF. The complete variable domain, with remaining parts taken from reference TRBV7-2 and TRBJ1-1, reads GAGVSQSPSNKVTEKGKDVELRCDPISGHTALYWYRQSLGQGLEFLIYFQGNSAPDKSGLPSDRFSAERTGGSVSTLTIQRTQQEDSAVYLCASSFDRGNTEAFFGQGTRLTVV.

The chain links TRBV7-9 to TRBJ2-7; D perhaps matches TRBD1 (6 bases). CDR3 length: 14 amino acids. CDR1 and CDR2 (germline): SEHNR, FQNEAQ (reference sequence). V was cut by 3 bases and J by 7 bases, with 16 bases left in between. CDR3 coding DNA: TGTGCCAGCAGCTTGAGAGGCTTCCAGGGGGAGCAGTACTTC. This codes for CASSLRGFQGEQYF.

The chain links TRBV7-2 to TRBJ2-2; no definite D call. The CDR3 spans 14 residues. Deletions cut 6 bases from V and 3 bases from J, with 11 bases between. Germline V gives CDR1 SGHTA, CDR2 FQGNSA. CDR3: CASRSVPYTGELFF. CDR3 nucleotide sequence: TGTGCCAGCAGGTCGGTTCCGTACACCGGGGAGCTGTTTTTT.

The chain employs TRBV7-2 and TRBJ1-3; 9 nucleotides align to TRBD1. J was trimmed by 3 bases and V by 1 base; bases with no gene match: 4. The CDR3 sequence is 16 residues long. The germline V gene has CDR1 SGHTA and CDR2 FQGNSA. CDR3 region: CASSLDRGQVGNTIYF. DNA for the CDR3: TGTGCCAGCAGCTTAGACAGGGGGCAGGTTGGAAACACCATATATTTT.

The V gene is TRBV7-2, the J gene TRBJ2-4; 8 nucleotides agree with TRBD1. This CDR3 contains 13 residues. Germline CDR1 is SGHTA and CDR2 is FQGNSA. The V gene end was trimmed by 1 base and the J gene end by 10 bases; junction bases not matched to a gene: 3. CDR3 amino acids: CASSLEGTGIQYF. CDR3 DNA: TGTGCCAGCAGCTTAGAGGGGACAGGTATTCAGTACTTC.

The chain is built from TRBV7-8 and TRBJ2-7; tentatively, D is TRBD2 (5 bases). This CDR3 is built from 12 residues. V was cut by 0 bases and J by 6 bases, with 6 bases left in between. Germline loops: CDR1 SGHVS, CDR2 FQNEAQ. CDR3 DNA sequence: TGTGCCAGCAGCTTAGCACGGGGCGAGCAGTACTTC. Encoded protein: CASSLARGEQYF. The full variable domain, in which reference TRBV7-8 and TRBJ2-7 provide the parts outside the CDR3, is GAGVSQSPRYKVAKRGQDVALRCDPISGHVSLFWYQQALGQGPEFLTYFQNEAQLDKSGLPSDRFFAERPEGSVSTLKIQRTQQEDSAVYLCASSLARGEQYFGPGTRLTVT.